This TCR beta chain was captured by sequencing in a study of T cells in Graves' hyperthyroidism and ophthalmopathy. TCR beta CDR3 sequences were amplified from RNA transcripts. First-round RT-PCR with HTBI primers amplified the TCR CDR3 region. TCRdb called the multiplex PCR reads again in MiXCR, with one record for every CDR3 protein. The sample consists of more than 300,000 distinct CDR3 sequences, approximately 13% of them appearing once. Germline CDR1 SGHDN, CDR2 FVKESK. This CDR3 region has 13 residues. V was shortened by 4 bases and J by 8 bases, with 14 bases between the two germline ends. Uncontrolled infection, other autoimmune disease, pregnancy or lactation led to exclusion.

This clonotype was sampled from a woman in her fifties or sixties with Graves' hyperthyroidism. The sequenced sample consisted of blood. This chain joins TRBV14 and TRBJ1-2; possible D gene TRBD1, 5 bases. The CDR3 region has the DNA TGTGCCAGCAGCCGCTTAGCCTGGGGCGGCTACACCTTC. Its translation: CASSRLAWGGYTF.